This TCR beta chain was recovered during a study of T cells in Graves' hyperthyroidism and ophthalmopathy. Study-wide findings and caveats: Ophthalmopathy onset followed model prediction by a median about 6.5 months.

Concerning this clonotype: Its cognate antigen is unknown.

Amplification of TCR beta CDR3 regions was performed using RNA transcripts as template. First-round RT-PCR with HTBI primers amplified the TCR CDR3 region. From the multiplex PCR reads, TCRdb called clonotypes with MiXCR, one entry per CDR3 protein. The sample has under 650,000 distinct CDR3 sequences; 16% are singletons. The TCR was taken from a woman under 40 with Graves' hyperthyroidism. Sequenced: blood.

The CDR3 bases are TGTGCCACCAGCAGAACTTGGACAGGGAGTCCCTATGGCTACACCTTC. Translating it yields CATSRTWTGSPYGYTF. The rearrangement uses TRBV15 and TRBJ1-2, with 8 bases lining up with TRBD1. Germline CDR1 reads LNHNV; CDR2 reads YYDKDF (reference sequence). The ends lost 2 bases at V and 4 bases at J; junction bases unmatched: 9. The CDR3 is 16 residues long.